The TCR beta chain under discussion was sequenced for a study of shared clonotypes between healthy human individuals (dated by TCRdb to between 2020 and 2021). Broadly, across the study: Two women and three men aged 18 to 49 years were included in the cohort. To estimate repertoire size and how much clonotype sharing occurs between individuals, the study deeply sequenced the blood TCR repertoires of about 5 healthy adults. To increase sequencing depth and limit assay-specific biases, different laboratories used diverse techniques to prepare libraries and sequence TCR repertoires. Leukapheresis yielded between about 0.8 and 9.5 billion PBMCs per donor. Broad study findings and their caveats: The genetic and exposure-history diversity represented was limited by the small number of donors. Sampling was restricted to blood, and TCR repertoires in tissues likely differ from the TCR repertoires found in blood. Pairwise subsampling led to the expectation that sequencing depth would affect the degree of clonotype sharing among donors.

Healthy HIV-negative adults with no recently reported acute infections or vaccinations were included as donors. Every donor was a Caucasian adult residing in Nashville, Tennessee, USA. For unsorted samples, some 90 million PBMCs were counted, and genomic DNA was extracted using the QIAamp DNA Blood Mini kit. After blood collection by leukapheresis, PBMCs were isolated using Ficoll-Histopaque density gradient centrifugation and then cryopreserved in the vapor phase of liquid nitrogen. TCR CDR3 regions were amplified from genomic DNA by multiplex PCR using the deep immunoSEQ assay. Genomic DNA extracted from each cell subset was distributed evenly over all wells of several immunoSEQ 96-well plates, and each plate served as one replicate. For unsorted PBMC, approximately 300 ng of genomic DNA, equivalent to 25,000 to 35,000 T cell genomes, went into each replicate PCR. Ten immunoSEQ deep assay plates were used to sequence unsorted PBMC genomic DNA. Purified libraries were measured with a Qubit 3.0 fluorometer, size-checked on a Bioanalyzer 2100, and measured again with the KAPA Library Quantification kit. Each immunoSEQ 96-well plate was sequenced on its own single-read 150-cycle Illumina NextSeq 550 flow cell. For the original study's pipeline: Because the immunoSEQ output held only junctional sequences and lacked quality scores, the filtering could not match the filtering applied to full-length reads. To assign V/J genes and CDR3, sequences were annotated against IMGT germline references using PyIR, a Python wrapper for IgBLAST v1.9. Reads were filtered out if the reads had weak V/J assignments (E-value above 1e-6), no CDR3, stop codons, out-of-frame junctions, or ambiguous translated residues. V3J clonotypes were defined as sequences sharing the same inferred V gene, J gene, and CDR3 amino acid sequence. Percentage overlap between repertoires was calculated by dividing the number of shared unique clonotypes by the size of the smaller repertoire. RTK rarefaction, the Chao1 estimator, and Recon v2.1 estimates of unobserved clonotypes were used to assess repertoire richness. The source is immuneACCESS, and TCRdb retained only in-frame sequences with V and J called. Part of the clones is not carried over; for the studies checked, unresolved V genes explain less than half of this, and the remainder is unexplained. V and J calls and clone size are those listed in that table; D and trimming were worked out from the DNA. This sample lists 400,000 to 600,000 clones; roughly 80% were detected once. The top ten clonotypes cover around 14% of the sample.

About this clone itself: The antigen it binds to is not known. No base quality values were provided; no much bigger clone lies one nucleotide off.

Between the V and J ends, shortened by 6 bases and 2 bases respectively, the junction contains 8 bases. The CDR3 covers 13 residues, taking in both the cysteine and the phenylalanine. Just CDR3 DNA is preserved here, 39 bases in frame from base 1. According to the germline V gene, CDR1 reads MDHEN and CDR2 reads SYDVKM. The V gene is TRBV28 and the J gene is TRBJ2-1; the D segment cannot be called with confidence. The specimen sequenced was PBMCs. The sequence derives from a woman aged 40 to 49 in good health. Some clones in this sample may be carry-over from other donors' samples. The encoded CDR3 is CASRFQAYNEQFF. DNA sequence: TGTGCCAGCAGGTTTCAGGCCTACAATGAGCAGTTCTTC.